This TCR beta chain comes out of a study of PD-1 blockade in classical Hodgkin lymphoma. Looked up from germline, CDR1 is MDHEN and CDR2 is SYDVKM. Deletions cut 1 base from V and 1 base from J, with 13 bases between. The CDR3 covers 17 residues. The data were produced by immunoSEQ multiplex PCR, yet TCRdb's version contains in-frame clones alone and is incomplete. The sample has 30,000 or so clones, 70% to 90% seen once. The time point denotes: cycle 4 day 1 (C4D1), after five to seven weeks of nivolumab. All patients experienced relapse after autologous stem cell transplantation, and brentuximab vedotin exposure was variable. Magnetic negative selection purified CD4+ T cells from thawed PBMCs. Patients reached a best response of complete response, partial response or progressive disease.

This chain links TRBV28 with TRBJ2-2; D is perhaps TRBD2 (6 bases). The source of this sequence is a human donor with classical Hodgkin lymphoma. Sequenced here: CD4+ T cells from blood, sampled before the fourth cycle of nivolumab. CDR3 sequence reads: CASSLLGLRENTGELFF. CDR3 DNA sequence: TGTGCCAGCAGTTTATTGGGACTTCGGGAGAACACCGGGGAGCTGTTTTTT.